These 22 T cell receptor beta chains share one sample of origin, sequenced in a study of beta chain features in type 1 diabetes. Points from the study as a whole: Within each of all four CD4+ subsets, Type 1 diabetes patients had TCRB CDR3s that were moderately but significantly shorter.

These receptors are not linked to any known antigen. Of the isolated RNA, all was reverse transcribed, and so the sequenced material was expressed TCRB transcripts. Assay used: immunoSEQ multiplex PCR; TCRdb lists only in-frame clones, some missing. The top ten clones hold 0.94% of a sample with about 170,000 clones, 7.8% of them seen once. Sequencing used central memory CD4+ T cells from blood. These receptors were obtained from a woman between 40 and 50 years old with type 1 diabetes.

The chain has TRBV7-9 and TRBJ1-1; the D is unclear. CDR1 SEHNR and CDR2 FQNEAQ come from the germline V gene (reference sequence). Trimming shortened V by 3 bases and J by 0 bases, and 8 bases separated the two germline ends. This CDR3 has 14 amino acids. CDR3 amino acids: CASSFPVMNTEAFF. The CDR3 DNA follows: TGTGCCAGCAGCTTCCCAGTGATGAACACTGAAGCTTTCTTT.

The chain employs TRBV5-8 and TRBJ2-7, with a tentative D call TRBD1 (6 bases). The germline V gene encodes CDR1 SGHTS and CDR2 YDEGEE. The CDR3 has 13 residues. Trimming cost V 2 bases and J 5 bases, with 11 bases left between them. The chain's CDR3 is CASSFPGVDEQYF. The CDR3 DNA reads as TGTGCCAGCAGCTTCCCAGGGGTCGACGAGCAGTACTTC.

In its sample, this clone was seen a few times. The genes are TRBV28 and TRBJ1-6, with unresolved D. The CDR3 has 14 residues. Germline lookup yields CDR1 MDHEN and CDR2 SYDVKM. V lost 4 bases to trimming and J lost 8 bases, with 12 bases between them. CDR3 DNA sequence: TGTGCCAGCAGTTCCCTGACTGGAGATTCACCCCTCCACTTT. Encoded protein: CASSSLTGDSPLHF.

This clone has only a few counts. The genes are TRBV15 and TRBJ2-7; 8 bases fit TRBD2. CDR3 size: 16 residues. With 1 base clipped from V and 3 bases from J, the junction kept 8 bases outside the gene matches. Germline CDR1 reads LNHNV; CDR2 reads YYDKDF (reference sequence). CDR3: CATSRAGGQGGYEQYF. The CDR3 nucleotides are TGTGCCACCAGCAGAGCGGGGGGGCAGGGCGGCTACGAGCAGTACTTC.

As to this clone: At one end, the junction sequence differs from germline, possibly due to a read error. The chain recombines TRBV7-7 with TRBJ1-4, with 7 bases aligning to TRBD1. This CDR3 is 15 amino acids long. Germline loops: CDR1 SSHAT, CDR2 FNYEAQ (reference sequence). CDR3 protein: CASSSEQGPGEKLFF. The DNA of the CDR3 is TGTGCTAGCAGCTCAGAACAGGGGCCAGGAGAAAAACTGTTTTTT.

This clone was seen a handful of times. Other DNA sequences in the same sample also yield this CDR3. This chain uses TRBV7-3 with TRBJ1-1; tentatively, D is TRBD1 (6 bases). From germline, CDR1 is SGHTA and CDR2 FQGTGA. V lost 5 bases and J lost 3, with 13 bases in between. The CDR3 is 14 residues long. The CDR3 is CASSLQGRDTEAFF. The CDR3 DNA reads TGTGCCAGCAGCCTCCAGGGGCGGGACACTGAAGCTTTCTTT.

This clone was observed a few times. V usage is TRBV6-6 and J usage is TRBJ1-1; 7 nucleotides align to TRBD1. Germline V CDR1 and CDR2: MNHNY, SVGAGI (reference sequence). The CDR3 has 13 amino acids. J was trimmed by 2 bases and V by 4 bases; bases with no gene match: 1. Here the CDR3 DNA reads TGTGCCAGCAGTTGGACAGGCAACACTGAAGCTTTCTTT. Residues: CASSWTGNTEAFF.

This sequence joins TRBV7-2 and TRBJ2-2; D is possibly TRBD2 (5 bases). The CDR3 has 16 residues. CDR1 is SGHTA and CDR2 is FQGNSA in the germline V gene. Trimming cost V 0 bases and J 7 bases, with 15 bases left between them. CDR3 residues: CASSLAGTSYYGELFF. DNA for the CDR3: TGTGCCAGCAGCTTAGCCGGTACTAGTTATTACGGGGAGCTGTTTTTT. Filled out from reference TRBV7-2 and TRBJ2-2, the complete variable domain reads GAGVSQSPSNKVTEKGKDVELRCDPISGHTALYWYRQSLGQGLEFLIYFQGNSAPDKSGLPSDRFSAERTGGSVSTLTIQRTQQEDSAVYLCASSLAGTSYYGELFFGEGSRLTVL.

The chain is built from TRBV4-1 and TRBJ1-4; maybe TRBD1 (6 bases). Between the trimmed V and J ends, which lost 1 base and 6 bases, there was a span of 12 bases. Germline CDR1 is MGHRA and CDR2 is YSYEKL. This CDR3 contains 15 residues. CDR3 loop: CASSQGGQLDEKLFF. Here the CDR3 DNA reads TGCGCCAGCAGCCAAGGAGGACAGCTGGATGAAAAACTGTTTTTT.

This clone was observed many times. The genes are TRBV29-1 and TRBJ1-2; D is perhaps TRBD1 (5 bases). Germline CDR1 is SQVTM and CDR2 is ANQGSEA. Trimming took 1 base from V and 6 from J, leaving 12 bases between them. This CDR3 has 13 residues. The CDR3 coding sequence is TGCAGCGTTGAAGCCAGGGAGGAGAATGGCTACACCTTC. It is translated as CSVEAREENGYTF.

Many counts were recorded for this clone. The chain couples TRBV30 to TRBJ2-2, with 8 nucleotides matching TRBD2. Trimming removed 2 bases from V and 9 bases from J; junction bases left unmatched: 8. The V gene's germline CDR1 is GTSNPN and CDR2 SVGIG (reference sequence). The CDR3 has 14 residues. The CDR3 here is CAWSSSGSARELFF. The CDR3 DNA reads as TGTGCCTGGAGTTCCAGCGGGAGTGCGAGGGAGCTGTTTTTT.

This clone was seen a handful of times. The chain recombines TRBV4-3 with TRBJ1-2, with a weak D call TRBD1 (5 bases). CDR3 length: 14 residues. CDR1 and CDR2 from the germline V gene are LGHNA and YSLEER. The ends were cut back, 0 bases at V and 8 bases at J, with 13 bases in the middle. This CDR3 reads CASSQDAAWGGYTF. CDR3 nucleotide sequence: TGCGCCAGCAGCCAAGATGCGGCGTGGGGCGGCTACACCTTC.

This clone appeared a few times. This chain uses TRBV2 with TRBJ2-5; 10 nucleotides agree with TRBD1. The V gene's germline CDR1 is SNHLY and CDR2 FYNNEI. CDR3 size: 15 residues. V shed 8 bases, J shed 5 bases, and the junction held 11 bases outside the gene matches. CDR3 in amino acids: CASARDRGRVETQYF. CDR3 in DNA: TGTGCCAGCGCCAGAGACAGGGGGCGCGTCGAGACCCAGTACTTC.

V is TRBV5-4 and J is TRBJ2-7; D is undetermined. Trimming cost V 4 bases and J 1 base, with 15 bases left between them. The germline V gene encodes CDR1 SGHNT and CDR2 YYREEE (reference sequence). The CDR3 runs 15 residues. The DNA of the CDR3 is TGTGCCAGCAGCGACGCAGCAGGATTTTCCTACGAGCAGTACTTC. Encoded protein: CASSDAAGFSYEQYF.

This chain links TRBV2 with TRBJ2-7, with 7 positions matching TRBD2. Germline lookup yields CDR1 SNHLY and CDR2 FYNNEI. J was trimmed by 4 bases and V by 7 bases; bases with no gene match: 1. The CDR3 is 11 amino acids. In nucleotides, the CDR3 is TGTGCCAGCACTAGCGGTTACGAGCAGTACTTC. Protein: CASTSGYEQYF.

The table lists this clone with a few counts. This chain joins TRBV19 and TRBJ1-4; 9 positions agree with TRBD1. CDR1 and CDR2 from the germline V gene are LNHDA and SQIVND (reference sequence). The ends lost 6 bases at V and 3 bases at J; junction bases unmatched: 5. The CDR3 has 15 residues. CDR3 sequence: CASSRRDRANEKLFF. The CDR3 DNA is TGTGCCAGTAGCCGCCGGGACAGGGCTAATGAAAAACTGTTTTTT.

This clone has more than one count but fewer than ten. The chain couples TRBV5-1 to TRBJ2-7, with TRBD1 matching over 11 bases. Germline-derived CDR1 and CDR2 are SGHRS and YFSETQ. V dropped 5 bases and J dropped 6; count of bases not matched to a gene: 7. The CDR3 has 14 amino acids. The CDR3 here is CASSPGQGVGEQYF. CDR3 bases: TGCGCCAGCAGTCCGGGACAGGGGGTTGGCGAGCAGTACTTC.

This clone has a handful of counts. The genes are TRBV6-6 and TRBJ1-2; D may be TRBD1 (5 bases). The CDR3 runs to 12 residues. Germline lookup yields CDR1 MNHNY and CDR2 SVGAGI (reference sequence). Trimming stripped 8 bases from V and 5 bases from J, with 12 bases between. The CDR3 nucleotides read TGTGCCAGCGGGGCAGAAGGGTATGGCTACACCTTC. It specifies CASGAEGYGYTF.

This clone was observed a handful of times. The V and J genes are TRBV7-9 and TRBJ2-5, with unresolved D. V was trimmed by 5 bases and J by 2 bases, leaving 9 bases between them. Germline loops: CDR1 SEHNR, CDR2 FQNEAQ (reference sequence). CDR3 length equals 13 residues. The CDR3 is CASSLPSQETQYF. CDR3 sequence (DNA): TGTGCCAGCAGCCTCCCCTCTCAAGAGACCCAGTACTTC.

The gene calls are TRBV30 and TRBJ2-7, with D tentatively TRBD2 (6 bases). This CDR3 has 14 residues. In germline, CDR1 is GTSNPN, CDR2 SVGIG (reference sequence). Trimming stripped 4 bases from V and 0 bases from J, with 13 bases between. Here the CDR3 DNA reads TGTGCCTGGACCCACGGAGGGAACTCCTACGAGCAGTACTTC. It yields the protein CAWTHGGNSYEQYF.

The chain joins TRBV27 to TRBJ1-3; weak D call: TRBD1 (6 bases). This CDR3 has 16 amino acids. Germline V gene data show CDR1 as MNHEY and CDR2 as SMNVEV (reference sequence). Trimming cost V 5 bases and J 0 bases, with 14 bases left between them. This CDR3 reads CASSPGQYFSGNTIYF. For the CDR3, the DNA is TGTGCCAGCAGTCCAGGACAGTACTTCTCTGGAAACACCATATATTTT.

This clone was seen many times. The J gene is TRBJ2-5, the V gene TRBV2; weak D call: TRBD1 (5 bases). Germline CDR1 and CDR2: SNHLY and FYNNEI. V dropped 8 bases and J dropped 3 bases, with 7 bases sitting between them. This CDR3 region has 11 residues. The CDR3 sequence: CASQTEETQYF. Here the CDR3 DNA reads TGTGCCAGCCAGACAGAAGAGACCCAGTACTTC.